This TCR beta chain is drawn from a study of sequential checkpoint blockade in melanoma. The treatment: randomized to nivolumab then ipilimumab (arm A) or the reverse (arm B). Sorted cells were live CD3+CD8+, lacking CD19 and CD56, from PBMCs. Trimming removed 4 bases at V and 3 bases at J, with 12 bases between. Germline assignment: CDR1 MNHEY and CDR2 SMNVEV (reference sequence). CDR3 length: 14 residues. The method was immunoSEQ multiplex PCR; TCRdb's version includes in-frame clones alone and lacks a portion of them. The top ten hold 50% of the sample, which has roughly 9,800 clones, approximately 76% seen once.

The sequenced sample was CD8+ T cells sorted from blood (inferred from file names), obtained from a patient given nivolumab and ipilimumab in sequence. The sequence was obtained from a human donor with melanoma. This chain links TRBV27 with TRBJ1-1; D might be TRBD1 (5 bases). As DNA, the CDR3 is TGTGCCAGCAGTTCTGACAGCCCATACACTGAAGCTTTCTTT. Its protein is CASSSDSPYTEAFF.